This TCR beta chain was identified in a study of T cell responses to AZD1222 COVID-19 vaccine. The data were produced by immunoSEQ multiplex PCR, yet TCRdb's version contains in-frame clones alone and is incomplete. The repertoire holds about 150,000 clones, with about 90% as singletons. Comment on this clone: What it binds is not known.

The CDR3 extends over 16 amino acids. The germline V and J ends were trimmed by 3 bases and 3 bases, with 13 bases remaining between them. Germline CDR1 reads SGHRS; CDR2 reads YFSETQ. General study findings and limits: White British people made up most donors, females outnumbered males, and clonal diversity was possibly underestimated.

The origin of this receptor is an adult who received the AZD1222 COVID-19 vaccine. Source: peripheral blood, taken 28 days after the second AZD1222 dose. This chain joins TRBV5-1 and TRBJ2-6; D may be TRBD1 (6 bases). The CDR3 reads CASSYKSGVGANVLTF. In nucleotides, the CDR3 is TGCGCCAGCAGCTACAAATCAGGGGTTGGGGCCAACGTCCTGACTTTC.